This TCR beta chain was sequenced for a study of blood T cells in healthy people across ages. On this clonotype itself: What it binds is not known.

Notes on the study in general: For the donors, CMV status was unknown and possibly confounded expanded clonotype changes. Older individuals had lower TCR beta diversity per million T cells (the decline was roughly linear).

Each sample gave at least 6.5 million isolated PBMCs. Through a sample-barcoded 5' primer and a J-beta primer mix, a second PCR was run for roughly 6 to 12 cycles. One entry per CDR3 protein, called by TCRdb with MiXCR from the 5' RACE reads. The data contain more than 1.4 million distinct CDR3 sequences, 42% of them seen just once; the ten biggest clones take up roughly 7.9%. The sample comprised blood. The clonotype originates from a woman between 18 and 29 years old in good health.

CDR3 nucleotides: TGCAGTGCTAGAGAGGGTCGAGGGCAGTACTTC. It encodes CSAREGRGQYF. This chain joins TRBV20-1 and TRBJ2-5; tentatively, D is TRBD2 (5 bases). Germline V gene sequence: CDR1 DFQATT, CDR2 SNEGSKA (reference sequence). V lost 0 bases and J 11 bases, leaving 10 bases between the germline ends. This CDR3 region has 11 residues.